The clone carrying this T cell receptor (beta chain) was seen a few times. The junction and the germline gene differ at one end; a read error may be behind it. The data stem from a study of regulatory T cells in long-lasting Graves disease. Assembly of TCR beta libraries relied on iRepertoire HTBI primers together with Arm-PCR of CDR3 regions. TCRdb processed the multiplex PCR reads anew with MiXCR; each CDR3 protein has one entry. The profile shows about 340,000 distinct CDR3 sequences, less than 20% of them singletons. Time point of the sample: persistent/refractory GD, antithyroid drugs over 5 years with positive TRAb. The authors made the TCR library using RNA they extracted from PBMCs. The TCR sequence derives from a female donor with Graves disease. Specimen: peripheral blood mononuclear cells (PBMCs), collected when the disease was refractory, from a patient treated with antithyroid drugs.

CDR3 region: CASGLDGNRETQYF. The CDR3 DNA reads TGTGCCAGCGGCTTAGATGGAAATAGGGAGACCCAGTACTTC. This chain joins TRBV11-3 and TRBJ2-5; D not certain. The CDR3 runs to 14 residues. Germline CDR1 and CDR2: SGHNT and YENEEA.